Presented here are 16 T cell receptor beta chains from one specimen sequenced in a study of T-cell reconstitution after alpha-beta-depleted transplantation in children. The library targeted TCRbeta and was prepared with unique molecular identifiers. TCRdb processed the PCR reads anew with MiXCR; each CDR3 protein has one entry. Here the sample spans 200,000 to 250,000 distinct CDR3 sequences, roughly 23% being singletons. The input for sequencing was PBMCs, taken before TCRalphabeta/CD19-depleted stem cell transplant. The receptors were gathered from a girl aged 2-10 years with Fanconi anemia, due to receive a stem cell transplant.

This clonotype was observed at least ten times. The V and J genes are TRBV20-1 and TRBJ1-5; TRBD1 agrees at 7 bases. Germline V gene lookup returns CDR1 DFQATT and CDR2 SNEGSKA (reference sequence). The CDR3 has 12 residues. V was pared by 5 bases and J by 5 bases, with 3 bases of the junction left unmatched. CDR3 sequence reads: CSAPGQYQPQHF. As DNA, the CDR3 is TGCAGTGCTCCGGGACAGTATCAGCCCCAGCATTTT.

The genes are TRBV21-1 and TRBJ2-4. TRBV21-1 corresponds to a pseudogene. The CDR3 consists of 12 residues. Written as DNA, the CDR3 is TGTGCCAGCAGCAGGGACAAAAACATTCAGTACTTC. As protein: CASSRDKNIQYF.

The table lists this clonotype with many counts. An end of the junction does not agree with germline; a read error may underlie this. The chain has TRBV13 and TRBJ2-5; 7 bases align to TRBD2. The CDR3 is 15 amino acids. CDR1 PRHDT and CDR2 FYEKMQ come from the germline V gene (reference sequence). DNA of the CDR3: TGTGCCAGCAGCCTAGGGACTACCCCCCGAGAGACCCAGTACTTC. The encoded protein is CASSLGTTPRETQYF.

This clonotype has only a few counts. V usage is TRBV25-1 and J usage is TRBJ2-7; TRBD2 matches 13 bases. Trimming at V came to 5 bases and at J to 3 bases, leaving 4 bases not matched to a gene. Germline V gene sequence: CDR1 MGHDK, CDR2 SYGVNS. This CDR3 has 15 residues. This CDR3 reads CASSRTSGSHYEQYF. The CDR3 DNA is TGTGCCAGCAGTCGGACTAGCGGGAGCCACTACGAGCAGTACTTC.

V usage is TRBV20-1 and J usage is TRBJ2-3, with 8 bases that match TRBD2. Germline values: CDR1 DFQATT, CDR2 SNEGSKA (reference sequence). V lost 3 bases, J lost 4 bases, and 6 bases stayed unmatched. This CDR3 has 14 residues. The CDR3 region is CSARSGGPSDTQYF. In DNA, the CDR3 is TGCAGTGCTAGGTCGGGAGGGCCTTCAGATACGCAGTATTTT.

This clonotype was seen many times. The chain has TRBV27 and TRBJ2-2; D not certain. Trimming removed 2 bases from V and 6 bases from J, with 10 bases in between. From germline, CDR1 is MNHEY and CDR2 SMNVEV (reference sequence). The CDR3 consists of 14 residues. The CDR3 bases are TGTGCCAGCAGTTTACTCAATAGGGCCGGGGAGCTGTTTTTT. Translating it yields CASSLLNRAGELFF.

The chain combines TRBV20-1 with TRBJ2-7, with 11 bases that match TRBD1. CDR1 DFQATT and CDR2 SNEGSKA come from the germline V gene (reference sequence). The CDR3 is 13 residues long. The V and J ends lost 6 bases and 2 bases, in that order; junction bases with no gene match: 3. Here the CDR3 reads CSAEGQGAYEQYF. The CDR3 DNA follows: TGCAGTGCGGAGGGACAGGGGGCCTACGAGCAGTACTTC.

V gene TRBV29-1 combines with J gene TRBJ2-7; TRBD1 agrees at 11 bases. The CDR3 spans 14 residues. After removal of 5 bases from V and 7 bases from J, the junction contained 10 bases not matched to a gene. CDR1 and CDR2 from the germline V gene are SQVTM and ANQGSEA. The CDR3 reads CSVSWTGGRGEQYF. The DNA for the CDR3 is TGCAGCGTTTCATGGACAGGGGGCAGGGGAGAGCAGTACTTC.

In its sample, this clonotype was seen many times. This chain joins TRBV29-1 and TRBJ2-1; D might be TRBD1 (6 bases). Germline values: CDR1 SQVTM, CDR2 ANQGSEA. This CDR3 contains 11 residues. Trimming shortened V by 6 bases and J by 9 bases, and 12 bases separated the two germline ends. CDR3 loop: CSVKQGGEQFF. CDR3 DNA sequence: TGCAGCGTGAAACAGGGCGGTGAGCAGTTCTTC.

V is TRBV20-1 and J is TRBJ1-6, with D possibly being TRBD1 (6 bases). The germline V gene has CDR1 DFQATT and CDR2 SNEGSKA (reference sequence). This CDR3 spans 14 amino acids. V was trimmed by 0 bases and J by 6 bases, leaving 9 bases between them. DNA of the CDR3: TGCAGTGCTAGAGATCAGGGGCCTAATTCACCCCTCCACTTT. Its translation: CSARDQGPNSPLHF.

This clonotype was recorded at least ten times. In DNA form, the CDR3 reads TGTGCCAGCAGTGGAAGCGGGGGGTACATACAAGAGACCCAGTACTTC. Translation: CASSGSGGYIQETQYF. The rearrangement links TRBV12-3 or TRBV12-4 to TRBJ2-5; 9 nucleotides match TRBD2. There are 16 residues in the CDR3. V shed 5 bases, J shed 2 bases, and the junction held 9 bases outside the gene matches.

This clonotype was counted a few times. The rearrangement joins TRBV12-3 or TRBV12-4 to TRBJ2-1, with TRBD1 matching over 8 bases. V trimming: 4 bases; J trimming: 7 bases; junction bases outside the gene matches: 9. This CDR3 contains 15 residues. The chain's CDR3 is CASSSGGAGWNEQFF. The CDR3 nucleotides read TGTGCCAGCAGTTCAGGGGGCGCCGGGTGGAATGAGCAGTTCTTC.

This clonotype was picked up a small number of times. The chain uses TRBV6-5 and TRBJ2-7; TRBD1 matches 8 bases. CDR1 MNHEY and CDR2 SVGAGI come from the germline V gene. The CDR3 has 16 residues. J lost 2 bases, V lost 4 bases, and 10 bases had no gene match. CDR3 loop: CASSSVRTGPTYEQYF. CDR3 nucleotide sequence: TGTGCCAGCAGTTCGGTTCGGACAGGGCCGACCTACGAGCAGTACTTC.

The J gene is TRBJ1-1, the V gene TRBV7-3; D is uncertain. This CDR3 is 13 amino acids long. Germline CDR1 is SGHTA and CDR2 is FQGTGA. Trimming pared 4 bases from V and 2 bases from J, leaving 8 bases between. The CDR3 reads CASSSWSNTEAFF. The DNA of the CDR3 is TGTGCCAGCAGCTCATGGAGTAACACTGAAGCTTTCTTT.

This clonotype was recorded at least ten times. The chain joins TRBV29-1 to TRBJ2-1, with 9 bases matching TRBD2. The trim removed 5 bases at V and 4 bases at J, leaving 6 bases unmatched. Germline CDR1 and CDR2: SQVTM and ANQGSEA. The CDR3 is 14 amino acids. The CDR3 protein is CSVWTSATYNEQFF. DNA of the CDR3: TGCAGCGTTTGGACTAGCGCTACATACAATGAGCAGTTCTTC.

This clonotype appeared many times. This chain connects TRBV28 to TRBJ1-6; TRBD1 matches 7 bases. Germline V lookup: CDR1 MDHEN, CDR2 SYDVKM. Unmatched junction bases numbered 6, after V lost 6 bases and J lost 4 bases. The CDR3 spans 15 residues. The CDR3: CASSSGDSYNSPLHF. CDR3 DNA sequence: TGTGCCAGCAGCAGCGGGGACAGTTATAATTCACCCCTCCACTTT.